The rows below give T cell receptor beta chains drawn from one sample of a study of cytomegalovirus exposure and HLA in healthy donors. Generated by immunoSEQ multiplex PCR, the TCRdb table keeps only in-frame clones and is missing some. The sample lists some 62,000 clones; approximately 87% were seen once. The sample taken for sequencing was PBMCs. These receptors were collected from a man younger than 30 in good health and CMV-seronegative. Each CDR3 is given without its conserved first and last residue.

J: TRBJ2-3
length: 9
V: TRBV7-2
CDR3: ASSWGHTQY

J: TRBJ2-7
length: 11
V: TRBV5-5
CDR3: ASSGWDRVEQY

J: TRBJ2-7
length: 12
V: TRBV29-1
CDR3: SVEDQNRGYEQY

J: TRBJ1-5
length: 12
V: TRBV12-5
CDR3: ASGLGQGHQPQH

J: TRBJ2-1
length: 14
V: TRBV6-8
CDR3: ATPRGSGALYNEQF

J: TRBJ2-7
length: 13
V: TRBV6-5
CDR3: ASTILAGDSYEQY

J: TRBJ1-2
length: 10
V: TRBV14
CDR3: ASSQGGPGYT

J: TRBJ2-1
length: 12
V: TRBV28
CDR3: ASRPSFSGVEQF

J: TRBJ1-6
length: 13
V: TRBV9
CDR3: ASSVKQGENSPLH

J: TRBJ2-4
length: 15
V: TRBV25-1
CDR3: ASSAEGQGTAKNIQY

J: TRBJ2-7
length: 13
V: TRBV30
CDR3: AWRPRDRDLGEQY

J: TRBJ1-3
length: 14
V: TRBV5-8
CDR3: ASTPPGYSSGNTIY

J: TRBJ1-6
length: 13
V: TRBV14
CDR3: ASSQGPTIRSPLH

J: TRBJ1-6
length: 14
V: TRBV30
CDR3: AWSVLGRSYNSPLH